These 27 T cell receptor beta chains were all obtained from the same sample, sequenced in a study of glioma-infiltrating T cells. TCR alpha and beta CDR3 regions were amplified from RNA using iRepertoire nested multiplex PCR. TCRdb re-called the multiplex PCR reads with MiXCR, one entry per CDR3 protein. The data show 5,500 to 7,000 distinct CDR3 sequences, around 30% seen once. The material sequenced was glioma tissue, nonneoplastic brain tissue, or PBMCs (not recorded which). The receptors were sampled from a human donor with low-grade glioma or glioblastoma, undergoing nonglioma brain surgery, or in good health (not recorded which).

By frequency in the sample, this clonotype is medium-sized. The chain is built from TRBV2 and TRBJ2-7; TRBD1 agrees at 9 bases. The V gene's germline CDR1 is SNHLY and CDR2 FYNNEI. This CDR3 is built from 14 residues. The J segment lost 5 bases and the V segment lost 6 bases, leaving 8 bases of the junction unmatched. In nucleotides, the CDR3 is TGTGCCAGCAGACCCGGGACAGGGTACAACGAGCAGTACGTC. This codes for CASRPGTGYNEQYV.

This clonotype showed up many times. The genes are TRBV6-1 and TRBJ2-7; 9 bases are a match to TRBD1. Germline V gene sequence: CDR1 MNHNS, CDR2 SASEGT. V was pared by 6 bases and J by 0 bases, with 3 bases of the junction left unmatched. This CDR3 is built from 14 residues. The CDR3 sequence is CASRGGQGSYEQYF. The CDR3 DNA sequence: TGTGCCAGCAGAGGGGGACAGGGCTCCTACGAGCAGTACTTC.

This clonotype was detected many times. The chain combines TRBV20-1 with TRBJ2-5; D not certain. Trimming took off 1 base at V and 2 bases at J, with 23 bases between the two ends. The germline V gene encodes CDR1 DFQATT and CDR2 SNEGSKA (reference sequence). The CDR3 extends over 18 amino acids. As DNA, the CDR3 is TGCAGTGCTAGAGCGCGAGGACGGCTCGATCCCTCACAAGAGACCCAGTACTTC. Amino acids: CSARARGRLDPSQETQYF.

This chain uses TRBV10-3 with TRBJ2-5; D is perhaps TRBD2 (5 bases). This CDR3 is built from 15 residues. The V end lost 0 bases, the J end lost 4 bases, and 12 bases lay between the germline ends. In germline, CDR1 is ENHRY, CDR2 SYGVKD. The CDR3 loop reads CAISESSLGVETQYF. The CDR3 coding sequence is TGTGCCATCAGTGAGTCGAGTCTGGGAGTAGAGACCCAGTACTTC.

Ten or more counts support this clonotype. The gene calls are TRBV7-2 and TRBJ1-3; 7 nucleotides match TRBD1. Trimming removed 4 bases from V and 2 bases from J; junction bases left unmatched: 5. The CDR3 length is 15 residues. Per germline, CDR1 SGHTA and CDR2 FQGNSA. CDR3 in amino acids: CASSSTGMTGNTIYF. DNA for the CDR3: TGTGCCAGCAGCTCGACAGGGATGACTGGAAACACCATATATTTT.

In its sample, this clonotype is medium-sized. This chain links TRBV7-2 with TRBJ2-5; D is ambiguous. This CDR3 has 13 amino acids. Germline assignment: CDR1 SGHTA and CDR2 FQGNSA. V shed 1 base and J shed 5 bases, with 8 bases lying between them. CDR3 sequence: CASSLDWRETQYF. CDR3 sequence (DNA): TGTGCCAGCAGCTTAGATTGGCGGGAGACCCAGTACTTC.

This clonotype occurred once. This may be a read error, as it is one base from a much larger clone. The J gene is TRBJ2-1, the V gene TRBV29-1; no firm D call. Germline-derived CDR1 and CDR2 are SQVTM and ANQGSEA. The CDR3 extends over 13 amino acids. CDR3 coding DNA: TGCGGCGTTGGTGGACGCAGAGACAATGAGCAGTTCTTC. Residues: CGVGGRRDNEQFF.

The chain couples TRBV20-1 to TRBJ2-1, with 8 positions matching TRBD1. Trimming removed 0 bases from V and 4 bases from J; junction bases left unmatched: 8. Looked up from germline, CDR1 is DFQATT and CDR2 is SNEGSKA (reference sequence). The CDR3 runs to 16 residues. The CDR3 DNA reads as TGCAGTGCTAGAGAATCCAGGGGGCGGAATTACAATGAGCAGTTCTTC. It specifies CSARESRGRNYNEQFF.

By share of the sample, this clonotype is medium-sized (0.01 to 0.1%). J is TRBJ2-5 and V is TRBV28, with D possibly called TRBD1 or TRBD2 (5 bases each). CDR1 and CDR2 from the germline V gene are MDHEN and SYDVKM. The V end lost 0 bases, the J end lost 3 bases, and 8 bases lay between the germline ends. CDR3 length: 14 amino acids. The CDR3 DNA is TGTGCCAGCAGTTTATGGGGGGAGAAAGAGACCCAGTACTTC. Amino acid sequence: CASSLWGEKETQYF.

This clonotype was detected ten times or more. The DNA of the CDR3 is TGTGCCAGCAGTTTAGGTAGTTTCACTGAAGCTTTCTTT. This sequence encodes CASSLGSFTEAFF. The gene calls are TRBV27 and TRBJ1-1; D remains ambiguous. The CDR3 totals 13 residues. The germline V and J ends were trimmed by 2 bases and 4 bases, with 8 bases remaining between them. Germline V CDR1 and CDR2: MNHEY, SMNVEV (reference sequence).

Of note for this clonotype: The conserved closing phenylalanine or tryptophan is absent in this CDR3, likely reflecting a read error. The limits of the CDR3 on the DNA are not certain, so only TCRdb's listed CDR3 is given. The rearrangement uses TRBV28 and TRBJ2-1; TRBD2, the table's D call, was not compared with the DNA. Germline values: CDR1 MDHEN, CDR2 SYDVKM. Including both end residues, the CDR3 is 13 amino acids long. The CDR3 spells CSRGLAGDPEQFG.

This clonotype was picked up many times. The chain recombines TRBV12-3 or TRBV12-4 with TRBJ2-7; D unresolved. Trimming pared 5 bases from V and 7 bases from J, leaving 15 bases between. This CDR3 has 13 residues. CDR3 DNA: TGTGCCAGCAGTGCCGCCGACCTTAGAGAGCAGTACGTC. Amino acids: CASSAADLREQYV.

The chain has TRBV27 and TRBJ1-5, with D unclear. Germline V gene sequence: CDR1 MNHEY, CDR2 SMNVEV (reference sequence). The CDR3 covers 11 residues. The ends were cut back, 11 bases at V and 14 bases at J, with 19 bases in the middle. The CDR3 reads CAGKGDQPKHF. DNA for the CDR3: TGTGCCGGGAAGGGAGATCAGCCAAAGCATTTT.

The genes are TRBV27 and TRBJ2-5; TRBD2 matches at 7 bases. The CDR3 has 14 residues. V trimming: 2 bases; J trimming: 5 bases; junction bases outside the gene matches: 5. Germline assignment: CDR1 MNHEY and CDR2 SMNVEV (reference sequence). CDR3 protein: CASSLMAGDETQYF. The CDR3 DNA reads TGTGCCAGCAGTTTAATGGCGGGAGATGAGACCCAGTACTTC.

In its sample, this clonotype is medium-sized. The rearrangement links TRBV20-1 to TRBJ2-1, with TRBD2 matching over 14 bases. Trimming took 4 bases from V and 7 from J; bases not matched to a gene: 3. CDR3 length: 14 residues. Germline CDR1 is DFQATT and CDR2 is SNEGSKA (reference sequence). CDR3 in amino acids: CSAIRTSGRNEQFF. Written as DNA, the CDR3 is TGCAGTGCTATCAGGACTAGCGGGAGGAATGAGCAGTTCTTC.

By share, this clonotype counts as large. V gene TRBV6-1 combines with J gene TRBJ1-5; D is ambiguous. Per the germline V gene, CDR1 is MNHNS and CDR2 is SASEGT. The germline V and J ends were trimmed by 2 bases and 9 bases, with 20 bases remaining between them. CDR3 length equals 16 residues. CDR3 sequence: CASSESQTDASSPQHF. In DNA form, the CDR3 reads TGTGCCAGCAGTGAAAGTCAAACGGACGCCTCTTCGCCCCAGCATTTT.

Comments on this clonotype: A junction boundary mismatches the germline segment, possibly from a read error. The chain couples TRBV6-1 to TRBJ2-7, with 7 bases fitting TRBD2. The CDR3 is 13 residues long. Germline lookup yields CDR1 MNHNS and CDR2 SASEGT. This CDR3 is CDSSLGREGEKYF. As DNA, the CDR3 is TGTGACAGCAGTTTAGGCAGGGAGGGAGAGAAGTACTTC.

Many counts were recorded for this clonotype. V gene TRBV12-3 or TRBV12-4 combines with J gene TRBJ2-3; TRBD2 might be the D (6 bases). V lost 7 bases and J 6 bases, leaving 20 bases between the germline ends. The CDR3 contains 15 residues. The CDR3 DNA sequence: TGTGCCAGCACCCCGAGCGCGGGACCTCAGGATACGCAGTATTTT. Protein: CASTPSAGPQDTQYF.

This clonotype is classed as medium-sized. CDR3 nucleotide sequence: TGTGCCAGCAGTCGCCGGGACAGGGTGTCCCAGTACTTC. This sequence encodes CASSRRDRVSQYF. The chain couples TRBV27 to TRBJ2-5, with TRBD1 matching over 9 bases. Germline loops: CDR1 MNHEY, CDR2 SMNVEV (reference sequence). The CDR3 is 13 residues long. V shed 5 bases and J 9 bases; nucleotides not matched to a gene: 7.

This clonotype is labeled as large. The gene calls are TRBV20-1 and TRBJ2-3; TRBD1 matches 7 bases. CDR1 DFQATT and CDR2 SNEGSKA come from the germline V gene (reference sequence). After removal of 5 bases from V and 4 bases from J, the junction contained 3 bases not matched to a gene. This CDR3 is 12 amino acids long. CDR3 coding DNA: TGCAGTGCTCGCAGGGGGTCAGATACGCAGTATTTT. As protein: CSARRGSDTQYF.

The V call is TRBV5-5, the J call TRBJ2-7, with TRBD1 identical over 7 bases. CDR3 length: 13 amino acids. V shed 2 bases and J 6 bases; nucleotides not matched to a gene: 5. Germline CDR1 is SGHKS and CDR2 is YYEKEE (reference sequence). DNA for the CDR3: TGTGCCAGCAGCTTAACAGGGGATAGCGAGCAGTACGTC. Residues: CASSLTGDSEQYV.

The sample holds many counts of this clonotype. The chain has TRBV4-2 and TRBJ2-3; 9 nucleotides align to TRBD2. This CDR3 has 17 amino acids. Germline lookup yields CDR1 LGHNA and CDR2 YNFKEQ. V lost 0 bases, J lost 3 bases, and 7 bases stayed unmatched. The CDR3 coding sequence is TGTGCCAGCAGCCAAGATATTAGCGGGAGAATAACAGATACGCAGTATTTT. Amino acids: CASSQDISGRITDTQYF.

The table lists this clonotype with many counts. J is TRBJ2-5 and V is TRBV18; D gene ambiguous. V was shortened by 7 bases and J by 0 bases, with 15 bases between the two germline ends. This CDR3 region has 15 residues. The germline V gene has CDR1 KGHSH and CDR2 LQKENI. In DNA form, the CDR3 reads TGTGCCAGCTTATCGTTAGCATACAACCAAGAGACCCAGTACTTC. This encodes CASLSLAYNQETQYF.

About this clonotype: Compared with germline, one end of the junction differs, possibly owing to a read error. This sequence joins TRBV2 and TRBJ2-1; TRBD1 agrees at 9 bases. CDR3 size: 14 residues. Germline CDR1 SNHLY, CDR2 FYNNEI. CDR3 DNA: TGTGCCAGCCAACCGGGACAGGGCTACAATGAGAAGTTCTTC. Amino acids: CASQPGQGYNEKFF.

Turning to this clonotype: The conserved final phenylalanine or tryptophan is absent from the CDR3, which likely points to a read error. The J gene is TRBJ2-1, the V gene TRBV7-2, with D tentatively TRBD2 (5 bases). The CDR3 sequence is 14 residues long. Trimming stripped 5 bases from V and 10 bases from J, with 18 bases between. CDR1 is SGHTA and CDR2 is FQGNSA in the germline V gene. The CDR3 here is CASSRRAEGKEQFV. Written as DNA, the CDR3 is TGTGCCAGCAGCCGACGAGCGGAAGGGAAGGAGCAGTTCGTC.

Regarding this clonotype: An end of the junction differs from the germline gene, which may be a read error. The rearrangement links TRBV28 to TRBJ1-5; 7 bases fit TRBD1. The germline CDR1 and CDR2 sequences are MDHEN and SYDVKM. The CDR3 consists of 14 residues. This CDR3 is CASRTPGGNQPQHF. CDR3 bases: TGTGCCAGCAGGACCCCAGGGGGAAATCAGCCCCAACATTTT.

This clonotype was seen a single time. Without the conserved terminal phenylalanine or tryptophan, this CDR3 likely stems from a read error. The limits of the CDR3 on the DNA are not certain, so only TCRdb's listed CDR3 is given. This chain connects TRBV7-2 to TRBJ2-1; the D segment call TRBD2 is taken from the table without a DNA check. Germline CDR1 SGHTA, CDR2 FQGNSA. The CDR3 is 13 amino acids long, termini counted. CDR3 region: CASSFGTSREHFV.